Given below is one T cell receptor (beta chain) in context. The antigen is undetermined. Among the 120 subjects of the validation cohort, separate from the roughly 600-subject first cohort, were the donors. The entry originates in a study of cytomegalovirus exposure and HLA in healthy donors. Study-level results: There were some public TCRs occurring in many donors, but most TCR sequences were rare. The tendency of first-cohort TCR clusters to co-occur in the 90 to 150 validation repertoires was the finding of a later analysis. Through in vitro validation, a few CMV-associated chains were shown to be specific for CMV antigens.

CDR1 MNHEY and CDR2 SVGAGI come from the germline V gene. V gave up 4 bases and J gave up 7 bases, with 14 bases separating them. The CDR3 length is 15 residues. Libraries were prepared by immunoSEQ multiplex PCR; TCRdb keeps only in-frame clonotypes and omits some of them. Of some 250,000 clones listed, 90% were seen once; the top ten hold under 0.4%. The receptor was derived from a woman aged 18-30 years in good health and CMV-seronegative. This chain links TRBV6-5 with TRBJ1-6; D not certain. Material: PBMCs. CDR3 sequence reads: CASSFRSEGNSPLHF. The CDR3 DNA is TGTGCCAGCAGTTTTAGGTCGGAGGGAAATTCACCCCTCCACTTT.